The next 15 T cell receptor beta chains were all read from a single sample in a study of T-cell memory formation after mild COVID-19. TCRdb passed the 5' RACE reads through MiXCR, listing each CDR3 protein once. The data contain around 200,000 distinct CDR3 sequences, about 22% of them singletons. Sample: PBMCs or a T cell subset sorted from them (not recorded which). The receptors were gathered from an adult woman who had mild COVID-19 (a few samples of this study predate the infection). Cell type and time point are not known.

This chain links TRBV21-1 with TRBJ2-5; TRBD2 is the table's D call, not checked against the DNA. TRBV21-1 has pseudogene status. The CDR3 is made up of 14 amino acids. The CDR3 loop is CASSERGGEETQYF. The CDR3 bases are TGTGCCAGCAGCGAGAGAGGAGGGGAAGAGACCCAGTACTTC.

This clonotype was picked up a small number of times. This chain uses TRBV27 with TRBJ2-3; TRBD1 aligns across 7 bases. This CDR3 region has 14 residues. With V trimmed by 3 bases and J by 3 bases, 3 bases remained unmatched. CDR1 is MNHEY, CDR2 SMNVEV, per germline (reference sequence). Written as DNA, the CDR3 is TGTGCCAGCAGTTTTTCACAGGGGACAGATACGCAGTATTTT. It translates to CASSFSQGTDTQYF.

Only a few counts were recorded for this clonotype. This chain connects TRBV20-1 to TRBJ2-1; 9 bases fit TRBD2. Germline lookup yields CDR1 DFQATT and CDR2 SNEGSKA (reference sequence). V shed 1 base and J 5 bases; nucleotides not matched to a gene: 12. This CDR3 comprises 17 residues. CDR3 protein: CSARVVGSGRSNNEQFF. The DNA for the CDR3 is TGCAGTGCTAGAGTGGTGGGAAGCGGGAGGTCGAACAATGAGCAGTTCTTC.

This clonotype was found a few times. The chain has TRBV7-9 and TRBJ2-1; D perhaps matches TRBD2 (5 bases). The V end was cut by 1 base, the J end by 4 bases, with 23 bases between. The CDR3 has 19 amino acids. Germline V gene lookup returns CDR1 SEHNR and CDR2 FQNEAQ (reference sequence). CDR3 sequence (DNA): TGTGCCAGCAGCTTAGGGGATCTTAGAGGCTGGCTAGCATACAATGAGCAGTTCTTC. Translating it yields CASSLGDLRGWLAYNEQFF. Variable domain in full (rest from reference TRBV7-9 and TRBJ2-1): DTGVSQNPRHKITKRGQNVTFRCDPISEHNRLYWYRQTLGQGPEFLTYFQNEAQLEKSRLLSDRFSAERPKGSFSTLEIQRTEQGDSAMYLCASSLGDLRGWLAYNEQFFGPGTRLTVL.

This clonotype appeared a few times. The chain has TRBV24-1 and TRBJ2-7; 7 bases are shared with TRBD1. The CDR3 length is 16 residues. V lost 4 bases to trimming and J lost 3 bases; unmatched junction nucleotides: 11. Per the germline V gene, CDR1 is KGHDR and CDR2 is SFDVKD. The CDR3: CATSDPRTGTIYEQYF. The CDR3 coding sequence is TGTGCCACCAGTGACCCACGGACAGGAACGATCTACGAGCAGTACTTC.

The sample holds a few counts of this clonotype. The chain carries TRBV5-5 and TRBJ1-1; 7 nucleotides match TRBD1. The junction had 4 bases not matched to a gene; V was cut back by 5 bases and J by 3 bases. CDR3 length: 13 amino acids. Germline V gives CDR1 SGHKS, CDR2 YYEKEE (reference sequence). CDR3 in amino acids: CASRLQGYTEAFF. The CDR3 coding sequence is TGTGCCAGCAGGTTACAGGGGTACACTGAAGCTTTCTTT.

This clonotype was observed a handful of times. The chain recombines TRBV7-9 with TRBJ2-6; TRBD1 matches at 11 bases. Germline lookup yields CDR1 SEHNR and CDR2 FQNEAQ (reference sequence). V lost 1 base and J lost 2; bases outside the gene matches: 1. CDR3 size: 17 residues. The CDR3 here is CASSLGTGGTGANVLTF. The CDR3 bases are TGTGCCAGCAGCTTAGGGACAGGGGGCACTGGGGCCAACGTCCTGACTTTC.

This rearrangement joins TRBV20-1 to TRBJ2-3; 13 bases map to TRBD2. The V gene end was trimmed by 1 base and the J gene end by 6 bases; junction bases not matched to a gene: 10. The CDR3 loop spans 17 amino acids. CDR1 is DFQATT and CDR2 is SNEGSKA in the germline V gene (reference sequence). The CDR3 DNA reads TGCAGTGCTAGAGTTCGACTAGCGGGAGGCCCGGGGGATACGCAGTATTTT. Translation: CSARVRLAGGPGDTQYF.

The J gene is TRBJ2-7, the V gene TRBV29-1; D is unresolved. This CDR3 is 12 amino acids long. Per the germline V gene, CDR1 is SQVTM and CDR2 is ANQGSEA. The ends were cut back, 0 bases at V and 3 bases at J, with 6 bases in the middle. The CDR3 sequence is CSVEDVDYEQYF. CDR3 nucleotides: TGCAGCGTTGAAGATGTGGACTACGAGCAGTACTTC.

The chain couples TRBV7-9 to TRBJ1-1; D not certain. The germline V gene encodes CDR1 SEHNR and CDR2 FQNEAQ (reference sequence). The CDR3 covers 13 residues. V lost 3 bases, J lost 1 base, and 6 bases lay in between. CDR3 nucleotides: TGTGCCAGCAGCTTCCCGCCGAACACTGAAGCTTTCTTT. This sequence encodes CASSFPPNTEAFF.

This chain uses TRBV20-1 with TRBJ2-1, with 7 bases matching TRBD2. Trimming at V came to 2 bases and at J to 0 bases, leaving 7 bases not matched to a gene. Looked up from germline, CDR1 is DFQATT and CDR2 is SNEGSKA (reference sequence). This CDR3 is 16 amino acids long. CDR3 sequence: CSARNPRDYSYNEQFF. Here the CDR3 DNA reads TGCAGTGCTAGAAACCCCAGGGACTACTCCTACAATGAGCAGTTCTTC.

This clonotype was counted only a few times. The chain has TRBV13 and TRBJ2-7; maybe TRBD1 (6 bases). The CDR3 loop spans 14 amino acids. Germline-derived CDR1 and CDR2 are PRHDT and FYEKMQ (reference sequence). V dropped 1 base and J dropped 5 bases, with 12 bases sitting between them. In DNA, the CDR3 is TGTGCCAGCAGCTTAGCCAGGGGATTCGACGAGCAGTACTTC. It specifies CASSLARGFDEQYF. The whole variable domain, filled in from reference TRBV13 and TRBJ2-7, reads AAGVIQSPRHLIKEKRETATLKCYPIPRHDTVYWYQQGPGQDPQFLISFYEKMQSDKGSIPDRFSAQQFSDYHSELNMSSLELGDSALYFCASSLARGFDEQYFGPGTRLTVT.

The CDR3 is CASSPSLPLAGERYNEQFF. The CDR3 coding sequence is TGTGCCAGCAGTCCCTCATTACCCTTAGCGGGAGAAAGATACAATGAGCAGTTCTTC. The chain has TRBV28 and TRBJ2-1, with 9 bases matching TRBD2. The CDR3 is 19 residues long. CDR1 MDHEN and CDR2 SYDVKM come from the germline V gene. Losses at the gene ends were 5 bases for V and 4 bases for J; bases not matched to a gene: 18.

V and J are TRBV10-3 and TRBJ1-1; the D gene is possibly TRBD1 (5 bases). The CDR3 spans 13 residues. Germline loops: CDR1 ENHRY, CDR2 SYGVKD. The CDR3 DNA reads TGTGCATCTATGGGGGAGGTGGTGACTGAAGCTTTCTTT. As protein: CASMGEVVTEAFF.

This clonotype occurred a few times. The rearrangement joins TRBV19 to TRBJ2-1; 9 bases align to TRBD2. This CDR3 comprises 15 residues. Germline V gives CDR1 LNHDA, CDR2 SQIVND (reference sequence). V was clipped by 8 bases and J by 0 bases; unmatched bases: 5. The CDR3: CASRLSGSSYNEQFF. In DNA form, the CDR3 reads TGTGCCAGTCGACTTAGCGGGAGCTCCTACAATGAGCAGTTCTTC.